The clone carrying this T cell receptor beta chain was counted a single time. No antigen is known for it. The CDR3 runs to 16 residues. The germline CDR1 and CDR2 sequences are SEHNR and FQNEAQ (reference sequence). With V trimmed by 4 bases and J by 4 bases, 12 bases remained unmatched. This entry belongs to a study of T cells in Graves' hyperthyroidism and ophthalmopathy. Amplified TCR beta CDR3 regions came from RNA transcripts. HTBI primers were used for first-round RT-PCR of the TCR CDR3. A single record per CDR3 protein comes from TCRdb applying MiXCR to the multiplex PCR reads. Of about 300,000 distinct CDR3 sequences in the sample, approximately 16% were seen once. Diagnoses were made from clinical symptoms, serum measures (thyroxine and TRAb), thyroid ultrasound and orbital computed tomography. Extraction of PBMCs used approximately 10 ml of fresh peripheral blood. Study findings and constraints: Most thyroid clonotypes expanded above 0.001 were also detected in blood. Ophthalmopathy, which appeared later, was predicted by the model a median roughly 6.6 months before onset.

Sequencing was performed on blood. This receptor was taken from a man younger than 40 with Graves' hyperthyroidism. This sequence joins TRBV7-9 and TRBJ1-2; 7 bases fit TRBD1. This CDR3 reads CASSYLGQASGYGYTF. The CDR3 region has the DNA TGTGCCAGCAGCTATCTAGGACAGGCGAGCGGCTATGGCTACACCTTC.